This T cell receptor beta chain was documented in a study of tumor-infiltrating lymphocytes in primary liver carcinoma. At the level of the study: Patients were men and women aged 30 to 69 years. Roughly 3.65 to 7.13 million productive TCRbeta reads were obtained per sample, with similar numbers across tissue types.

It was from roughly 20-30 mg of unsorted bulk tissue that RNA and DNA were co-extracted. Collection of samples drew on five separate regions of each tumor. Starting material of 500 to 600 ng total RNA yielded TCR beta cDNA via a constant-region primer. Slightly modified ARM-PCR, run as three nested multiplex PCR rounds, produced the TCR beta libraries. Investigators reported that the first two PCR rounds, at about 9 cycles each, used TRBV1-TRBV30 forward primers with a C-beta reverse primer. TCRdb used MiXCR to reprocess the multiplex PCR reads, holding one entry per CDR3 protein. This sample carries more than 95,000 distinct CDR3 sequences, 60% to 80% of them seen once, and the ten largest clones take 8% to 9%. Overall study findings and caveats: Researchers found tumor-adjacent and tumor-blood pairs overlapped less than tumor region pairs.

Germline V gives CDR1 WSHSY, CDR2 SAAADI. CDR3 size: 15 residues. Details on this clonotype: Its antigen is currently unknown. This could be a read error, since a much larger clone is one nucleotide away.

The chain is built from TRBV10-2 and TRBJ1-1, with a possible D match to TRBD1 (6 bases). Sequenced input: liver tumor tissue from sampling region 3. Regarding subset: tumor region T3, left-lateral pole. This clonotype was sampled from a woman aged 60 to 75 with primary liver carcinoma and hepatitis B virus infection. The CDR3 DNA follows: TGCGCCAGCCGTGAGTCTCGGGGGGCCAACACTGAAGCTTTCTTT. This sequence encodes CASRESRGANTEAFF.